These 19 T cell receptor beta chains came from one sample sequenced in a study of prognosis after radiotherapy for stage I lung cancer. By two-round multiplex PCR, the TCR beta CDR3 was amplified from genomic DNA. During first-round PCR, primers specific to each TRBV and TRBJ gene were used. TCRdb called the multiplex PCR reads again in MiXCR, with one record for every CDR3 protein. Of about 59,000 distinct CDR3 sequences in the sample, around a quarter were seen once. The material sequenced was PBMCs, taken before or after stereotactic body radiation therapy (not recorded which). All receptors come from a donor of 50 years or more with non-small cell lung cancer.

This clonotype occurred many times. The rearrangement links TRBV6-2 or TRBV6-3 to TRBJ2-4, with D maybe TRBD2 (6 bases). This CDR3 is built from 15 residues. Trimming removed 6 bases at V and 0 bases at J, with 12 bases between. Germline V gene data show CDR1 as MNHEY and CDR2 as SVGEGT. The CDR3 loop is CASSSGLLAKNIQYF. In DNA form, the CDR3 reads TGTGCCAGCAGCTCGGGACTGCTAGCCAAAAACATTCAGTACTTC.

As to this clonotype: With a far larger clone one base away, a read error is the likely cause. The V gene is TRBV6-9, the J gene TRBJ1-6, with D maybe TRBD1 (6 bases). Germline V lookup: CDR1 MNHGY, CDR2 SVAAGI. The length of the CDR3 is 16 residues. CDR3 sequence (DNA): TGTGTCAGCAATGGACAGTTCATAGCCTATAATTCACCCCTCCACTTT. Protein product: CVSNGQFIAYNSPLHF.

For this clonotype: This probably arose from a read error, given a far larger clone one base away. The CDR3 nucleotides are TGTGCCATCAGGGCCGGACAGGGGAGATCACCCCTCCACTTT. Encoded protein: CAIRAGQGRSPLHF. The J gene is TRBJ1-6, the V gene TRBV6-4, with 9 bases fitting TRBD1. Looked up from germline, CDR1 is MRHNA and CDR2 is SNTAGT. This CDR3 contains 14 residues. The V segment lost 10 bases and the J segment 10 bases; nucleotides outside the gene matches: 11.

This clonotype showed up many times. This chain links TRBV4-3 with TRBJ2-1; D is ambiguous. CDR3 size: 15 residues. Trimming removed 0 bases at V and 7 bases at J, with 13 bases between. The germline CDR1 and CDR2 sequences are LGHNA and YSLEER. CDR3 sequence: CASSQDGVRQNEQFF. The CDR3 nucleotides read TGCGCCAGCAGCCAAGATGGGGTTCGGCAGAATGAGCAGTTCTTC.

At least ten counts were recorded for this clonotype. The J gene is TRBJ2-5, the V gene TRBV7-6, with D unclear. CDR3 length equals 14 residues. In germline, CDR1 is SGHVS, CDR2 FNYEAQ. The V end lost 2 bases, the J end lost 2 bases, and 9 bases lay between the germline ends. The CDR3 DNA sequence: TGTGCCAGCAGCTTATTACAGCTACAAGAGACCCAGTACTTC. Amino acids: CASSLLQLQETQYF.

This clonotype appeared many times. The V and J genes are TRBV18 and TRBJ2-2; TRBD1 is a possible D gene (6 bases). The CDR3 has 15 amino acids. Trimming stripped 3 bases from V and 7 bases from J, with 15 bases between. Looked up from germline, CDR1 is KGHSH and CDR2 is LQKENI. CDR3 coding DNA: TGTGCCAGCTCACCCTCCGGGACATCTCTCGGGGAGCTGTTTTTT. Its protein product is CASSPSGTSLGELFF.

Ten or more counts support this clonotype. A read error is likely, as this CDR3 ends without the conserved phenylalanine or tryptophan. The DNA is left out, because the CDR3 cannot be placed on it with certainty; the CDR3 is given as TCRdb lists it. V and J are TRBV6-1 and TRBJ1-5. The CDR3 numbers 8 amino acids, ends counted. Germline V lookup: CDR1 MNHNS, CDR2 SASEGT. The CDR3: CASSDVGV.

This clonotype was seen many times. The rearrangement joins TRBV7-6 to TRBJ1-2; the D gene is possibly TRBD1 (5 bases). This CDR3 spans 13 amino acids. Trimming left V 4 bases short and J 4 bases short, with 10 bases between. Germline V lookup: CDR1 SGHVS, CDR2 FNYEAQ. CDR3 region: CASSWGGSYGYTF. In DNA form, the CDR3 reads TGTGCCAGCAGCTGGGGGGGGTCCTATGGCTACACCTTC.

This clonotype showed up many times. The J gene is TRBJ2-6, the V gene TRBV6-2 or TRBV6-3; no firm D call. Per the germline V gene, CDR1 is MNHEY and CDR2 is SVGEGT. Trimming pared 5 bases from V and 0 bases from J, leaving 8 bases between. The CDR3 is 15 amino acids. This CDR3 reads CASSEMSSGANVLTF. The CDR3, as DNA: TGTGCCAGCAGTGAAATGTCCTCTGGGGCCAACGTCCTGACTTTC.

In its sample, this clonotype was seen many times. This chain links TRBV5-1 with TRBJ2-7, with TRBD1 matching 9 bases. The V gene's germline CDR1 is SGHRS and CDR2 YFSETQ. V gave up 0 bases and J gave up 4 bases; unmatched junction bases: 2. The CDR3 extends over 14 amino acids. This CDR3 reads CASSLEGQGYEQYF. In DNA, the CDR3 is TGCGCCAGCAGCTTGGAGGGACAGGGTTACGAGCAGTACTTC.

The J gene is TRBJ2-5, the V gene TRBV6-5, with 10 nucleotides matching TRBD2. CDR1 and CDR2 from the germline V gene are MNHEY and SVGAGI. The CDR3 runs 13 residues. Written as DNA, the CDR3 is TGTGCTAGCGGGAGGACGGGGGGAGAGACCCAGTACTTC. It codes for CASGRTGGETQYF.

This clonotype was seen repeatedly, ten times or more. The V call is TRBV28, the J call TRBJ1-5; TRBD1 is a possible D gene (5 bases). CDR1 and CDR2 from the germline V gene are MDHEN and SYDVKM. The CDR3 consists of 15 residues. Trimming took off 5 bases at V and 5 bases at J, with 16 bases between the two ends. The CDR3 protein is CASSTGGAFYQPQHF. In DNA form, the CDR3 reads TGTGCCAGCAGTACGGGGGGAGCCTTCTATCAGCCCCAGCATTTT.

This chain uses TRBV5-4 with TRBJ2-1; 8 bases are a match to TRBD2. J was trimmed by 4 bases and V by 4 bases; bases with no gene match: 7. The CDR3 is made up of 15 amino acids. Germline assignment: CDR1 SGHNT and CDR2 YYREEE (reference sequence). The CDR3 DNA is TGTGCCAGCAGCCGGACTAGCAGCCCTTACAATGAGCAGTTCTTC. Protein sequence: CASSRTSSPYNEQFF.

Ten or more counts support this clonotype. The chain links TRBV12-3 or TRBV12-4 to TRBJ2-1, with D unclear. Trimming took 6 bases from V and 0 from J, leaving 15 bases between them. The CDR3 sequence is 16 residues long. CDR3: CASSLNALSSYNEQFF. For the CDR3, the DNA is TGTGCCAGCAGCCTTAACGCCCTAAGCTCCTACAATGAGCAGTTCTTC.

In its sample, this clonotype was seen many times. This chain links TRBV20-1 with TRBJ2-3; D tentatively fits TRBD1 or TRBD2 (5 bases each). V lost 6 bases and J lost 3, with 19 bases in between. The germline V gene has CDR1 DFQATT and CDR2 SNEGSKA (reference sequence). The CDR3 totals 15 residues. CDR3 DNA: TGCAGTGCCATCGGGACCGCGGATAGAACAGATACGCAGTATTTT. Protein product: CSAIGTADRTDTQYF.

In this sample, this clonotype turned up many times. The chain employs TRBV12-3 or TRBV12-4 and TRBJ2-1; D may correspond to TRBD1 or TRBD2 (6 bases each). V was shortened by 10 bases and J by 6 bases, with 19 bases between the two germline ends. There are 14 residues in the CDR3. CDR3 in DNA: TGTGCCACCCACACCGGGGGCAGTTTCAATGAGCAGTTCTTC. Residues: CATHTGGSFNEQFF.

The J gene is TRBJ1-1, the V gene TRBV3-1; maybe TRBD1 (5 bases). This CDR3 region has 14 residues. V gave up 1 base and J gave up 4 bases, with 10 bases separating them. Germline V CDR1 and CDR2: LGHDT, YNNKEL (reference sequence). For the CDR3, the DNA is TGTGCCAGCAGCCAAGGGGGGGTGTTCACTGAAGCTTTCTTT. Its protein is CASSQGGVFTEAFF.

In this sample, this clonotype turned up many times. The chain employs TRBV6-2 or TRBV6-3 and TRBJ2-1; 15 bases map to TRBD2. V was clipped by 5 bases and J by 9 bases; unmatched bases: 2. Per germline, CDR1 MNHEY and CDR2 SVGEGT. CDR3 length equals 14 residues. The CDR3 nucleotides read TGTGCCAGCAGTGGACTAGCGGGGGGGAGTGAGCAGTTCTTC. Translation: CASSGLAGGSEQFF.

This clonotype was seen a single time. With a much larger clone just one base away, this may be a read error. The V gene is TRBV4-1, the J gene TRBJ2-7; a possible D gene is TRBD2 (6 bases). Germline CDR1 is MGHRA and CDR2 is YSYEKL. V shed 4 bases and J shed 1 base, with 20 bases lying between them. The length of the CDR3 is 17 residues. CDR3: CASSLRSGGGKSYEQYF. The CDR3 DNA sequence: TGCGCCAGCAGCCTTCGATCCGGGGGAGGCAAATCCTACGAGCAGTACTTC.